The source of this T cell receptor (beta chain) is a study of metastatic and nonmetastatic thyroid tumors (dated by TCRdb to between 2020 and 2021). The study in broad terms: For patients with malignant and with benign thyroid disease, the researchers compared repertoires between peripheral blood samples and tumor or nodule tissue samples.

Libraries were made using PCR. Sequenced on an Illumina HiSeq 4000. High-throughput sequencing was used to profile the TCR beta-chain CDR3 region of each patient. On the authors' methods: The researchers built a classifier to tell apart papillary thyroid cancer patients with distant metastasis, based on CDR3 differences among clinicopathological groups. The Shannon index was used to measure repertoire diversity, and the Morisita-Horn index was used to measure how similar tumor and blood repertoires were. The raw public data were reprocessed by TCRdb itself: fastp quality trimming at Q25, MiXCR clonotype calling, in-frame beta chains only. The V and J calls reflect TCRdb's pipeline rather than the authors' work. The sample table shows about 35,000 clones, and 18% are seen once. The top ten clones comprise about an eighth of the sample. Details on this clone: There is no known antigen for this receptor. Base qualities were left out, and no much larger clone turns up one base away.

The junction shows trimming of 6 bases on V and 4 bases on J, and the gene matches do not reach 3 bases of it. The CDR1 and CDR2 encoded by the germline V gene are SNHLY and FYNNEI. Including cysteine and phenylalanine, the CDR3 has 13 amino acids. Only the CDR3 portion is preserved as DNA: 39 bases, with reading frame beginning at the first base. Broader findings and caveats from the paper: TCR beta diversity was reported as significantly higher in malignant tumors than in benign nodules, in both blood and tumor samples.

None of the patients had been given any treatment before thyroid surgery. Using T-cell receptor beta sequencing, the study looked back at clinical samples from patients collected from the early 2010s to the late 2010s. The TCR sequence derives from a male donor with papillary thyroid cancer or a benign thyroid nodule (not recorded which). Some clones in this sample may be carry-over from other donors' samples. Sample: blood. In this chain, TRBV2 is recombined with TRBJ1-2, and 9 junction bases match TRBD1. The CDR3 corresponds to CASSLGQGYGYTF. In nucleotide form, the sequence is TGTGCCAGCAGCCTGGGACAGGGCTATGGCTACACCTTC.